This entry is about one T cell receptor beta chain. No antigen is known for it. CD4+ T cells from unexposed donors were obtained before the COVID-19 pandemic (2011-2018). After ten to eleven days of culture, CD4+ T cells were isolated. This sample is part of a study of CD4 T cells in relation to SARS-CoV-2 and coronaviruses. Study-wide results and caveats: Compared with monoreactive clones, crossreactive clones showed significantly weaker SARS-CoV-2 expansion.

Measured with immunoSEQ multiplex PCR; TCRdb has only the in-frame clones, and not every one. The top ten hold about a sixth of the sample, which has some 21,000 clones, roughly 79% seen once. Sequenced sample: CD4+ T cells from PBMCs, cultured in vitro. This clonotype was obtained from a human donor in good health.

CDR3 region: CATLSGLTGNTIYF. DNA for the CDR3: TGTGCCACCCTCAGTGGATTAACTGGAAACACCATATATTTT. V and J are TRBV18 and TRBJ1-3; no reliable D call. The CDR3 sequence is 14 residues long. The V end lost 10 bases, the J end lost 2 bases, and 15 bases lay between the germline ends. CDR1 is KGHSH, CDR2 LQKENI, per germline.